This T cell receptor beta chain was profiled in a study of spatial heterogeneity in lung cancer. The CDR3 totals 14 residues. Germline CDR1 and CDR2: MDHEN and SYDVKM. V gave up 3 bases and J gave up 1 base, with 9 bases separating them. TCRdb re-called the 5' RACE reads through MiXCR, storing one row per CDR3 protein. The sample gives some 21,000 distinct CDR3 sequences, 2.5% to 4% of which show up once; more than 25% is in the top ten. The sample's time point: sample taken at primary tumor resection. This clonotype was observed at least ten times. The rearrangement uses TRBV28 and TRBJ1-2; D perhaps matches TRBD1 (6 bases). The clonotype comes from a female donor with early-stage non-small cell lung cancer. The sample consisted of PBMCs, taken at surgery. This chain's CDR3 is CASSLDSYNYGYTF. The CDR3, as DNA: TGTGCCAGCAGTTTGGACAGCTATAACTATGGCTACACCTTC.